Described below is a single TCR beta chain sequence and its context. Its specificity is unknown. V was cut by 3 bases and J by 3 bases, with 12 bases left in between. Germline CDR1 LGHNA, CDR2 YSLEER. This CDR3 has 14 amino acids. The data originate from a study of OX40 agonist ivuxolimab in advanced cancers. Study-wide context: Patients receiving dose escalation had hepatocellular carcinoma, melanoma, renal cell or head and neck cancer.

The study's findings and limits: The study found among the lowest clonal expansion in partial responders at 0.1-3.0 mg/kg. Also present in some nonresponders was a low level of normalized T-cell clonal expansion.

The assay was immunoSEQ multiplex PCR, and TCRdb's table has in-frame clones only and misses some. Counted here are under 15,000 clones, more than 70% occurring once; the ten biggest clones make up approximately 30%. Prior autoimmune disease or systemic immunosuppression barred patients. V usage is TRBV4-3 and J usage is TRBJ2-7; TRBD1 is a possible D gene (7 bases). The input for sequencing was CD4+ or CD8+ T cells sorted from blood, taken in a trial of the OX40 agonist ivuxolimab. The receptor comes from an adult with an advanced solid tumor such as melanoma, head and neck, liver or kidney cancer. CDR3: CASSQQGGHYEQYF. The CDR3 region has the DNA TGCGCCAGCAGCCAGCAGGGGGGACACTACGAGCAGTACTTC.